This record covers a single T cell receptor beta chain. From germline, CDR1 is SGHAT and CDR2 FQNNGV. Trimming removed 0 bases from V and 1 base from J, with 10 bases in between. CDR3 length equals 15 residues. These data come from a study of blood T cell repertoires in COVID-19. Some clones are missing from TCRdb's copy, which holds only in-frame ones; the method was immunoSEQ multiplex PCR. The sample has nearly 55,000 clones, just under 80% seen once. Material: peripheral blood. The chain combines TRBV11-2 with TRBJ2-7, with TRBD1 as a possible D gene (6 bases). The source is a human donor with active or convalescent COVID-19. The donor label of this sample is uncertain. The CDR3 region has the DNA TGTGCCAGCAGCTTAGACTTCGGACAGTCCTACGAGCAGTACTTC. Translation gives CASSLDFGQSYEQYF.